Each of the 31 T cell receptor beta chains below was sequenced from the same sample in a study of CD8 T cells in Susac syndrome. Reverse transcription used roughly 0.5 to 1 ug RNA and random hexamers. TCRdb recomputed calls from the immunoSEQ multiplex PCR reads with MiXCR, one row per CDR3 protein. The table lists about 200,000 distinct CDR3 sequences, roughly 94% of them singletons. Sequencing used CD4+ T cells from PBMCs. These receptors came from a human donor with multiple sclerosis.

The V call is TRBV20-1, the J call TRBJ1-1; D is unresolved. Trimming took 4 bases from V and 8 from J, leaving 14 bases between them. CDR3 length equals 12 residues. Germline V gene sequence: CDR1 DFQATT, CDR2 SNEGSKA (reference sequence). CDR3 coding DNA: TGCAGTGCTACCCGGAAAGGCAGCGAAGCTTTCTTT. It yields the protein CSATRKGSEAFF.

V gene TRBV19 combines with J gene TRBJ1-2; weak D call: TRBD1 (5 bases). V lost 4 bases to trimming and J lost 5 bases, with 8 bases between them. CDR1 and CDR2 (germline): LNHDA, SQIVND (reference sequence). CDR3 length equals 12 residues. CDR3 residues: CASSTGEYGYTF. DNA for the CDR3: TGTGCCAGTAGTACGGGGGAATATGGCTACACCTTC.

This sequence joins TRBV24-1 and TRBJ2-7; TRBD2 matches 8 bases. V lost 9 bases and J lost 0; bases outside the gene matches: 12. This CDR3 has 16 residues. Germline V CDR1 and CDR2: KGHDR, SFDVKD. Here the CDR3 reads CATLGREGIISYEQYF. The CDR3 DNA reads TGTGCCACCCTCGGCCGGGAGGGTATAATCTCCTACGAGCAGTACTTC.

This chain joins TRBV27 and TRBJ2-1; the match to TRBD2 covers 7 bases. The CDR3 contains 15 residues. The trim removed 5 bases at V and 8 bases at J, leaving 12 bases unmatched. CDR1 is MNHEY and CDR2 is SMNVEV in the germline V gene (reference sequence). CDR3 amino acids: CASSPLGAGRDEQFF. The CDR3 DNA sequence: TGTGCCAGCAGTCCCCTGGGCGCGGGGAGGGATGAGCAGTTCTTC.

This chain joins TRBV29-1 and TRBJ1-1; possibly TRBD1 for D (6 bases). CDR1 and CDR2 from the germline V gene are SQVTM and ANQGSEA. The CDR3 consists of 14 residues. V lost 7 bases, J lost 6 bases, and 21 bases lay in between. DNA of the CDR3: TGCAGCGCCCGCAGGGGAGGCGAACTTCCTGAAGCTTTCTTT. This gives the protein CSARRGGELPEAFF. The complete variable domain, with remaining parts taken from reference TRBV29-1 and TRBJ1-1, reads SAVISQKPSRDICQRGTSLTIQCQVDSQVTMMFWYRQQPGQSLTLIATANQGSEATYESGFVIDKFPISRPNLTFSTLTVSNMSPEDSSIYLCSARRGGELPEAFFGQGTRLTVV.

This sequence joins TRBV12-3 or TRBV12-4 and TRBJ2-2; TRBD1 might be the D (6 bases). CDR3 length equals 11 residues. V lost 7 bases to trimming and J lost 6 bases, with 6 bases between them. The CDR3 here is CASKGAGELFF. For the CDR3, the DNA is TGTGCCAGCAAGGGGGCCGGGGAGCTGTTTTTT.

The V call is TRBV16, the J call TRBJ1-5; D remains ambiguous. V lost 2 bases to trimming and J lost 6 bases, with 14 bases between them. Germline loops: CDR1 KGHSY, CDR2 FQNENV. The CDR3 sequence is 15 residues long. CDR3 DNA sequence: TGTGCCAGCAGCCAACGAGGTCCCAACGGTCAGCCCCAGCATTTT. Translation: CASSQRGPNGQPQHF.

CDR3 nucleotides: TGTGCCTGGAGTCAGGATAACGCTGAAAAACTGTTTTTT. This sequence encodes CAWSQDNAEKLFF. The rearrangement links TRBV30 to TRBJ1-4; no definite D call. Trimming stripped 2 bases from V and 7 bases from J, with 11 bases between. Germline V gene sequence: CDR1 GTSNPN, CDR2 SVGIG (reference sequence). This CDR3 comprises 13 residues. Drawing the rest from reference TRBV30 and TRBJ1-4, the complete variable domain is SQTIHQWPATLVQPVGSPLSLECTVEGTSNPNLYWYRQAAGRGLQLLFYSVGIGQISSEVPQNLSASRPQDRQFILSSKKLLLSDSGFYLCAWSQDNAEKLFFGSGTQLSVL.

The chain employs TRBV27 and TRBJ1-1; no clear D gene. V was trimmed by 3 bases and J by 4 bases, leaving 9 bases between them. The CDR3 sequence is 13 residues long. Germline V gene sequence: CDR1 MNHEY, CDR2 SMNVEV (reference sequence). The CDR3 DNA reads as TGTGCCAGCAGTTTTGTTCGAGGCACTGAAGCTTTCTTT. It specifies CASSFVRGTEAFF.

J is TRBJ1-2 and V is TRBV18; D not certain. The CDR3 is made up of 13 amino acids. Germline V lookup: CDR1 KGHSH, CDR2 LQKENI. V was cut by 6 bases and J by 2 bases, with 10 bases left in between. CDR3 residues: CASSPSENYGYTF. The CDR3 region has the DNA TGTGCCAGCTCCCCGTCGGAAAACTATGGCTACACCTTC. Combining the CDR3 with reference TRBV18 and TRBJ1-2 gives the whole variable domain NAGVMQNPRHLVRRRGQEARLRCSPMKGHSHVYWYRQLPEEGLKFMVYLQKENIIDESGMPKERFSAEFPKEGPSILRIQQVVRGDSAAYFCASSPSENYGYTFGSGTRLTVV.

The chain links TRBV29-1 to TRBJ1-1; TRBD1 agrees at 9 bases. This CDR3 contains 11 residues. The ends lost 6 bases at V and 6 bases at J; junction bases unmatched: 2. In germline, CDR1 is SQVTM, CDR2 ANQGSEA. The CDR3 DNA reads TGCAGCGTCCGACAGGGGGCTGAAGCTTTCTTT. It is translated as CSVRQGAEAFF.

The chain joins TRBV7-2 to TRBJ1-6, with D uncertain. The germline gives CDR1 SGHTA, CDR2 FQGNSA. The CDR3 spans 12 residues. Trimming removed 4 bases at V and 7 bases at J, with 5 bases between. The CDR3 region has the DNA TGTGCCAGCAGCTCCGCAAATTCACCCCTCCACTTT. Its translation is CASSSANSPLHF.

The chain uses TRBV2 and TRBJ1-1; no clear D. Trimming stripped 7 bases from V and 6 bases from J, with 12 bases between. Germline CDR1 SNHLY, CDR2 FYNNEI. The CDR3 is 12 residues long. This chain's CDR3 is CASTKDSAEAFF. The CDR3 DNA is TGTGCCAGCACCAAGGATTCGGCTGAAGCTTTCTTT.

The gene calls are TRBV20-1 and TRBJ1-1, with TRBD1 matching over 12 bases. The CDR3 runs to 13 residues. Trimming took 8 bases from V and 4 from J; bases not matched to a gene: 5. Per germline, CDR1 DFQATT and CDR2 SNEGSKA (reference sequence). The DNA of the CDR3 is TGCAGTCCGGGACAGGGGGCGGGCACTGAAGCTTTCTTT. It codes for CSPGQGAGTEAFF.

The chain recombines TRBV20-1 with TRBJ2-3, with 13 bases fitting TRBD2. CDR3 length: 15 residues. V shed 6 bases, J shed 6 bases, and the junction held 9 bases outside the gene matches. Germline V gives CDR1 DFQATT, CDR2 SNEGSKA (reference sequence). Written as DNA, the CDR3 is TGCAGTGCCCTAACTAGCGGGGGGGCGACGGATACGCAGTATTTT. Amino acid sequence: CSALTSGGATDTQYF.

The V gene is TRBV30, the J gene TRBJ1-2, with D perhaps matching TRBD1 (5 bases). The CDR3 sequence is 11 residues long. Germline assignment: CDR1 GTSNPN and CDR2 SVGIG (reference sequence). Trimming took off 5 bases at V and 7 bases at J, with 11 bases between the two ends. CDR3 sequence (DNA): TGTGCCTGGTCCCGCGGGGGTGGCTACACCTTC. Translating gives CAWSRGGGYTF. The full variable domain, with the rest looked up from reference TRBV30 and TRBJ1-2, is SQTIHQWPATLVQPVGSPLSLECTVEGTSNPNLYWYRQAAGRGLQLLFYSVGIGQISSEVPQNLSASRPQDRQFILSSKKLLLSDSGFYLCAWSRGGGYTFGSGTRLTVV.

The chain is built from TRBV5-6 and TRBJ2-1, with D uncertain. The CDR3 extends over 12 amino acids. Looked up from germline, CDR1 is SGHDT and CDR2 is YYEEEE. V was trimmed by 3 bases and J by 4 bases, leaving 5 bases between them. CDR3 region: CASSSLYNEQFF. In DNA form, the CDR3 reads TGTGCCAGCAGCTCCCTATACAATGAGCAGTTCTTC.

The CDR3 spells CASSQGSGTEAFF. CDR3 nucleotides: TGTGCCAGCAGCCAAGGGAGTGGCACTGAAGCTTTCTTT. J is TRBJ1-1 and V is TRBV3-1; D remains unclear. The V and J ends lost 1 base and 4 bases respectively, with 7 bases between them. The CDR3 extends over 13 amino acids. Germline lookup yields CDR1 LGHDT and CDR2 YNNKEL (reference sequence). The complete variable domain, with remaining parts taken from reference TRBV3-1 and TRBJ1-1, reads DTAVSQTPKYLVTQMGNDKSIKCEQNLGHDTMYWYKQDSKKFLKIMFSYNNKELIINETVPNRFSPKSPDKAHLNLHINSLELGDSAVYFCASSQGSGTEAFFGQGTRLTVV.

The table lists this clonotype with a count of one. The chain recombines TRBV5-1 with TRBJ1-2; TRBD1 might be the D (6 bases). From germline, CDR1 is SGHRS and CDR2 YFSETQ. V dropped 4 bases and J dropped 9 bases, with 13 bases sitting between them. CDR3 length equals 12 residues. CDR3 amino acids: CASSNNRERYTF. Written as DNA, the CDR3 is TGCGCCAGCAGCAACAACAGGGAGCGCTACACCTTC.

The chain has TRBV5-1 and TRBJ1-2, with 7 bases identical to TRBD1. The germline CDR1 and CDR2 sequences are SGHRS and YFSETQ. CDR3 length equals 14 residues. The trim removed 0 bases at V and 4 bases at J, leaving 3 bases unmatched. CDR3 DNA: TGCGCCAGCAGCTTGGAAGGGACAGCCTATGGCTACACCTTC. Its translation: CASSLEGTAYGYTF.

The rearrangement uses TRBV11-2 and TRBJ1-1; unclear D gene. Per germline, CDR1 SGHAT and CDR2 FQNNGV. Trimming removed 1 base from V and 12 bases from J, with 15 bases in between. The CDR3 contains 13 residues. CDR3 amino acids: CASSLAGHRRTFF. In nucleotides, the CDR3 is TGTGCCAGCAGCTTAGCAGGCCACCGTAGAACTTTCTTT. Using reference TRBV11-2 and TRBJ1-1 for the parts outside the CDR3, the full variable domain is EAGVAQSPRYKIIEKRQSVAFWCNPISGHATLYWYQQILGQGPKLLIQFQNNGVVDDSQLPKDRFSAERLKGVDSTLKIQPAKLEDSAVYLCASSLAGHRRTFFGQGTRLTVV.

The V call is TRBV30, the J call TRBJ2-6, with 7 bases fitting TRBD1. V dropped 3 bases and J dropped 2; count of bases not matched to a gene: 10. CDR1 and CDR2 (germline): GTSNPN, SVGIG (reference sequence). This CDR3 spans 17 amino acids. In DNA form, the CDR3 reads TGTGCCTGGAGAGGGGGCTCTGGGGGCACTGGGGCCAACGTCCTGACTTTC. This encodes CAWRGGSGGTGANVLTF. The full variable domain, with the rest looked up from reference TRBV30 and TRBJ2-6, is SQTIHQWPATLVQPVGSPLSLECTVEGTSNPNLYWYRQAAGRGLQLLFYSVGIGQISSEVPQNLSASRPQDRQFILSSKKLLLSDSGFYLCAWRGGSGGTGANVLTFGAGSRLTVL.

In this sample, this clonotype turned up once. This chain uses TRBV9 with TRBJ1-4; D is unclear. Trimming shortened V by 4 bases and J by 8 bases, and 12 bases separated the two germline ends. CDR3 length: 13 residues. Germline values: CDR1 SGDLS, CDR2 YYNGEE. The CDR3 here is CASSKENNEKLFF. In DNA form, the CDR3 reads TGTGCCAGCAGCAAAGAAAATAACGAAAAACTGTTTTTT.

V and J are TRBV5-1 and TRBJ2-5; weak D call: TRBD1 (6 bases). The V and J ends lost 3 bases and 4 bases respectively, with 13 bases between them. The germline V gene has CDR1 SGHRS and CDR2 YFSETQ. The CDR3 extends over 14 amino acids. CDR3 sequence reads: CASSSNEGGETQYF. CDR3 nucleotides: TGCGCCAGCAGCTCGAACGAAGGGGGAGAGACCCAGTACTTC.

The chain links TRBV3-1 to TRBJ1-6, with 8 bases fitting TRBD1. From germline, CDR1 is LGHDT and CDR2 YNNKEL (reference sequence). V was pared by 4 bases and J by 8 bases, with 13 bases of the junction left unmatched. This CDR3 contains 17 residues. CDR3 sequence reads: CASSLGIQGARHSPLHF. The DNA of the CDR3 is TGTGCCAGCAGCCTCGGAATCCAGGGGGCGCGACATTCACCCCTCCACTTT. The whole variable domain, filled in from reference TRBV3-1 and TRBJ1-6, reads DTAVSQTPKYLVTQMGNDKSIKCEQNLGHDTMYWYKQDSKKFLKIMFSYNNKELIINETVPNRFSPKSPDKAHLNLHINSLELGDSAVYFCASSLGIQGARHSPLHFGNGTRLTVT.

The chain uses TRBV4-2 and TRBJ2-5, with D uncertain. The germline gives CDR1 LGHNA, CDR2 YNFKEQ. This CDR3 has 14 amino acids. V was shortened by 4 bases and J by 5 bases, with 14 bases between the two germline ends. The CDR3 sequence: CASSPYRVDETQYF. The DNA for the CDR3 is TGTGCCAGCAGCCCCTACCGGGTGGACGAGACCCAGTACTTC.

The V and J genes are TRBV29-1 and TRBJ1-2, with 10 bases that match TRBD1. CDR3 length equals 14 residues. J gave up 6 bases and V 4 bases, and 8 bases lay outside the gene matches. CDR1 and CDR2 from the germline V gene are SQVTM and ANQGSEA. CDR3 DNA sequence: TGCAGCGTTGTAAGACAGGGGGCGGTCGATGGCTACACCTTC. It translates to CSVVRQGAVDGYTF.

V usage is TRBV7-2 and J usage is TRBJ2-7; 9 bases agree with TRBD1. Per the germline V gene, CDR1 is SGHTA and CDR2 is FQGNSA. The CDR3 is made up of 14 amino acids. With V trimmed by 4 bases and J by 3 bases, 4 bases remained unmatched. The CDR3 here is CASSSGQGYYEQYV. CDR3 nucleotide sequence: TGTGCCAGCAGCTCGGGACAGGGCTACTACGAGCAGTACGTC.

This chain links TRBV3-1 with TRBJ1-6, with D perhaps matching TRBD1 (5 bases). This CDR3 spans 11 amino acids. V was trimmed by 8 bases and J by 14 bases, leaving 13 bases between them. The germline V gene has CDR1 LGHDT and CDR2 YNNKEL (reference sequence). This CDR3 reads CASGRGRSLHF. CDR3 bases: TGTGCCAGCGGAAGGGGAAGGTCCCTCCACTTT.

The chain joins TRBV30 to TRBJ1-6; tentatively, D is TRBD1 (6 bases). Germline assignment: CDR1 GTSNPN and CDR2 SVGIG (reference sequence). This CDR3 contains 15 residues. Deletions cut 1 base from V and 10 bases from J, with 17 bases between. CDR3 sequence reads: CAWSDQQGWESPLHF. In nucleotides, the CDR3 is TGTGCCTGGAGTGATCAACAGGGTTGGGAGTCACCCCTCCACTTT. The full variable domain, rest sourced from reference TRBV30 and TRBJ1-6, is SQTIHQWPATLVQPVGSPLSLECTVEGTSNPNLYWYRQAAGRGLQLLFYSVGIGQISSEVPQNLSASRPQDRQFILSSKKLLLSDSGFYLCAWSDQQGWESPLHFGNGTRLTVT.

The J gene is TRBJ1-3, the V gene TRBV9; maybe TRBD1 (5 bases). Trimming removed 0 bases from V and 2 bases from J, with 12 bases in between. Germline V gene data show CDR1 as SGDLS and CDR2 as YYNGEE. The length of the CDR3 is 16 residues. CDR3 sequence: CASSVAAGSPGNTIYF. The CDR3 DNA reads TGTGCCAGCAGCGTAGCTGCAGGGTCCCCTGGAAACACCATATATTTT.